Listed below are T cell receptor beta chains from one sample, sequenced in a study of blood T cell repertoires in COVID-19. Some clones are missing from TCRdb's copy, which holds only in-frame ones; the method was immunoSEQ multiplex PCR. The sample gives 200,000 to 250,000 clones, 70% to 90% of which show up once; 0.98% is in the top ten. The specimen was peripheral blood. The source is a man aged 40-55 years with acute or convalescent COVID-19. Both conserved end residues are part of each CDR3. A D gene is named only where the DNA matches it firmly. Some rows have no size entry. The others give once, few or many, or a class for an expanded clone.

size: NA
J: TRBJ2-5
V: TRBV6-1
D: TRBD2
DNA: TGTGCCAGCAGTGCTCGGCTAGCGGGGGGAGCAAAGACCCAGTACTTC
CDR3: CASSARLAGGAKTQYF

size: NA
J: TRBJ2-5
V: TRBV7-3
D: NA
DNA: TGTGCCAGCAGTCCCGACAGGCAAGAGACCCAGTACTTC
CDR3: CASSPDRQETQYF

size: NA
J: TRBJ1-6
V: TRBV2
D: TRBD1
DNA: TGTGCCAGCTACTGGACAGGGCTCTCACCCCTCCACTTT
CDR3: CASYWTGLSPLHF

size: NA
J: TRBJ1-6
V: TRBV5-4
D: NA
DNA: TGTGCCAGCAGCTTGGATCGGGGAAGATCACCCCTCCACTTT
CDR3: CASSLDRGRSPLHF

size: few
J: TRBJ2-2
V: TRBV28
D: TRBD2
DNA: TGTGCCGGCCGAGCGGGGGGGAACACCGGGGAGCTGTTTTTT
CDR3: CAGRAGGNTGELFF

size: NA
J: TRBJ2-7
V: TRBV20-1
D: NA
DNA: TGCAGTGCTAGTATTGTCAACACCTACGAGCAGTACTTC
CDR3: CSASIVNTYEQYF

size: NA
J: TRBJ1-1
V: TRBV6-2/TRBV6-3
D: NA
DNA: TGTGCCAGCAGTTACCTGGGGCGGGAAGCTTTCTTT
CDR3: CASSYLGREAFF

size: NA
J: TRBJ2-5
V: TRBV12-3/TRBV12-4
D: NA
DNA: TGTGCCAGCAGTTTCGGGACCGGGGGGACCCAGTACTTC
CDR3: CASSFGTGGTQYF

size: NA
J: TRBJ1-2
V: TRBV7-2
D: TRBD1
DNA: TGTGCCAGCAGCACGGGACAGCCATATGGCTACACCTTC
CDR3: CASSTGQPYGYTF

size: NA
J: TRBJ2-6
V: TRBV5-5
D: NA
DNA: TGTGCCAGCAGCTATGGACAGTCAGGCTCTGGGGCCAACGTCCTGACTTTC
CDR3: CASSYGQSGSGANVLTF

size: NA
J: TRBJ1-1
V: TRBV27
D: TRBD1
DNA: TGTGCCAGCAGTTTAGGGGACAGCACTGAAGCTTTCTTT
CDR3: CASSLGDSTEAFF

size: NA
J: TRBJ1-5
V: TRBV7-2
D: NA
DNA: TGTGCCAGCAGCTTAGTAGGGGGCAATCAGCCCCAGCATTTT
CDR3: CASSLVGGNQPQHF

size: NA
J: TRBJ2-6
V: TRBV19
D: TRBD2
DNA: TGTGCCAGTAATGGGGGACTAAGCTCTGGGGCCAACGTCCTGACTTTC
CDR3: CASNGGLSSGANVLTF

size: NA
J: TRBJ1-2
V: TRBV6-1
D: TRBD1
DNA: TGTGCCAGCAGTGAAGCAAGGAGGGGGCCAAATGGCTACACCTTC
CDR3: CASSEARRGPNGYTF

size: NA
J: TRBJ2-3
V: TRBV28
D: TRBD2
DNA: TGTGCCAGCAGTTTGTATAGGACTAGCGGGGGACTATTATCAGATACGCAGTATTTT
CDR3: CASSLYRTSGGLLSDTQYF

size: NA
J: TRBJ1-4
V: TRBV4-3
D: NA
DNA: TGCGCCAGCAGCCAAGATACGGGGGGGAAACTGTTTTTT
CDR3: CASSQDTGGKLFF

size: NA
J: TRBJ1-6
V: TRBV5-1
D: NA
DNA: TGCGCCAGCAGCTTGGGAGGACAGACGCTTCAGGCCCTCCACTTT
CDR3: CASSLGGQTLQALHF

size: NA
J: TRBJ2-7
V: TRBV30
D: TRBD2
DNA: TGTGCCTGGAGCGAGGAGGCTAGCGGGGGGCTCACCTACGAGCAGTACTTC
CDR3: CAWSEEASGGLTYEQYF

size: NA
J: TRBJ1-1
V: TRBV5-1
D: TRBD1
DNA: TGCGCCAGCAGCCCTAGTTTGCAGGGGGACACTGAAGCTTTCTTT
CDR3: CASSPSLQGDTEAFF

size: NA
J: TRBJ1-3
V: TRBV18
D: NA
DNA: TGTGCCAGCTTCCCGCGAGCTGGAAACACCATATATTTT
CDR3: CASFPRAGNTIYF

size: NA
J: TRBJ1-2
V: TRBV7-3
D: NA
DNA: TGTGCCAGCAGCTGGGGCAGGGAAGCCTCAGGCTACACCTTC
CDR3: CASSWGREASGYTF

size: NA
J: TRBJ2-7
V: TRBV5-4
D: NA
DNA: TGTGCCAGCAGCCTCGGAGCGACCGAAGCCTACGAGCAGTACTTC
CDR3: CASSLGATEAYEQYF

size: NA
J: TRBJ1-5
V: TRBV11-2
D: TRBD1
DNA: TGTGCCAGCAGCTTAGGGGACAGGGGTAATCAGCCCCAGCATTTT
CDR3: CASSLGDRGNQPQHF

size: NA
J: TRBJ2-1
V: TRBV27
D: TRBD1
DNA: TGTGCCAGCAGCCGGGACAGGGCCTACAATGAGCAGTTCTTC
CDR3: CASSRDRAYNEQFF

size: NA
J: TRBJ1-1
V: TRBV6-5
D: TRBD1
DNA: TGTGCCAGCACTACTACAGCCGGGACAGACCTTGAAGCTTTCTTT
CDR3: CASTTTAGTDLEAFF

size: NA
J: TRBJ1-1
V: TRBV28
D: NA
DNA: TGTGCCAGCTCACTGAGCAGGACTGAAGCTTTCTTT
CDR3: CASSLSRTEAFF

size: NA
J: TRBJ2-7
V: TRBV10-2
D: NA
DNA: TGCGCCAGCAGTGAAGGGCGCGGGGACTACGAGCAGTACTTC
CDR3: CASSEGRGDYEQYF

size: NA
J: TRBJ2-5
V: TRBV5-1
D: TRBD1
DNA: TGCGCCAGCAGCTTGGCCGGGACAGGGGGAGAGACCCAGTACTTC
CDR3: CASSLAGTGGETQYF

size: NA
J: TRBJ1-1
V: TRBV6-5
D: TRBD1
DNA: TGTGCCAGCAGACCCTATGGACAGGAGAACACTGAAGCTTTCTTT
CDR3: CASRPYGQENTEAFF

size: NA
J: TRBJ1-5
V: TRBV3-1/TRBV3-2
D: NA
DNA: TGTGCCAGCAGCCAGTGGACAGATCAGCCCCAGCATTTT
CDR3: CASSQWTDQPQHF

size: NA
J: TRBJ1-1
V: TRBV5-5
D: NA
DNA: TGTGCCAGCAGCTTGTATAGGGGCAACACTGAAGCTTTCTTT
CDR3: CASSLYRGNTEAFF

size: NA
J: TRBJ2-2
V: TRBV5-5
D: NA
DNA: TGTGCCAGCAGCTCACTTGGGGCGACGAACACCGGGGAGCTGTTTTTT
CDR3: CASSSLGATNTGELFF

size: NA
J: TRBJ1-2
V: TRBV6-1
D: NA
DNA: TGTGCCAGCAGTGAGGCAGGGAACTATGGCTACACCTTC
CDR3: CASSEAGNYGYTF

size: NA
J: TRBJ1-1
V: TRBV7-3
D: NA
DNA: TGTGCCAGCAGCTCACAGGGTACCCCCACTGAAGCTTTCTTT
CDR3: CASSSQGTPTEAFF

size: NA
J: TRBJ1-6
V: TRBV7-9
D: NA
DNA: TGTGCCAGCAGCTTAGTAGCAGGGCCCTATAATTCACCCCTCCACTTT
CDR3: CASSLVAGPYNSPLHF

size: NA
J: TRBJ1-2
V: TRBV2
D: NA
DNA: TGTGCCAGCAGTCTTCCGGGACATAAGACGGTCTATGGCTACACCTTC
CDR3: CASSLPGHKTVYGYTF

size: NA
J: TRBJ2-3
V: TRBV3-1/TRBV3-2
D: TRBD2
DNA: TGTGCCAGCAGCCTACTATCTTCCTGGCGGGGGGGCCGGGATACGCAGTATTTT
CDR3: CASSLLSSWRGGRDTQYF

size: NA
J: TRBJ2-2
V: TRBV4-1
D: NA
DNA: TGCGCCAGCAACCCAGCTGAGGGGGGGTGGGACACCGGGGAGCTGTTTTTT
CDR3: CASNPAEGGWDTGELFF

size: NA
J: TRBJ2-7
V: TRBV28
D: TRBD1
DNA: TGTGCCAGCAGCTACCCTCAGGACAGGGGGGGGACCTACGAGCAGTACTTC
CDR3: CASSYPQDRGGTYEQYF

size: NA
J: TRBJ1-2
V: TRBV5-1
D: TRBD1
DNA: TGCGCCAGCAGCCCAAGACAGGGATCAGGAAACTATGGCTACACCTTC
CDR3: CASSPRQGSGNYGYTF

size: few
J: TRBJ1-6
V: TRBV18
D: NA
DNA: TGTGCCAGCTCACCATGGAGCTCCTATAATTCACCCCTCCACTTT
CDR3: CASSPWSSYNSPLHF

size: NA
J: TRBJ2-3
V: TRBV24-1
D: TRBD1
DNA: TGTGCCACCAGTGACCGAGGGACAGGCACAGATACGCAGTATTTT
CDR3: CATSDRGTGTDTQYF

size: NA
J: TRBJ1-1
V: TRBV19
D: NA
DNA: TGTGCCTCCTCGTGGGCGGGGAACACTGAAGCTTTCTTT
CDR3: CASSWAGNTEAFF

size: NA
J: TRBJ1-1
V: TRBV29-1
D: TRBD1
DNA: TGCAGCGTGGGGACAGGGGCCTTTGGCACTGAAGCTTTCTTT
CDR3: CSVGTGAFGTEAFF

size: NA
J: TRBJ2-7
V: TRBV12-5
D: TRBD2
DNA: TGTGCTAGTGGTACCACTTCTAGCGGGGGGGCTCGAGAGCAGTACTTC
CDR3: CASGTTSSGGAREQYF

size: NA
J: TRBJ1-1
V: TRBV30
D: NA
DNA: TGTGCCTGGTGCCAGGAGAACACTGAAGCTTTCTTT
CDR3: CAWCQENTEAFF

size: NA
J: TRBJ2-1
V: TRBV24-1
D: TRBD1
DNA: TGTGCCACCAGTGACCCCCCGGGACAGGCTTACAATGAGCAGTTCTTC
CDR3: CATSDPPGQAYNEQFF

size: few
J: TRBJ1-1
V: TRBV9
D: NA
DNA: TGTGCCAGCAGCGCACGACAGGACCTAAACACTGAAGCTTTCTTT
CDR3: CASSARQDLNTEAFF

size: NA
J: TRBJ2-2
V: TRBV7-9
D: NA
DNA: TGTGCCAGCAGCTTACAGGAAACCGGGGAGCTGTTTTTT
CDR3: CASSLQETGELFF